The rows below give T cell receptor beta chains drawn from one sample of a study of T cell responses to AZD1222 COVID-19 vaccine. The table came from immunoSEQ multiplex PCR; TCRdb's copy has only in-frame clones and leaves some out. The sample has some 130,000 clones, roughly nine tenths seen once. The sequences come from peripheral blood, collected 28 days after the second AZD1222 dose. The source of these receptors is an adult who received the AZD1222 COVID-19 vaccine. Both conserved end residues are trimmed from each CDR3.

v_gene: TRBV12-3/TRBV12-4
j_gene: TRBJ1-6
CDR3aa: ASKARSNSPLH

v_gene: TRBV21-1
j_gene: TRBJ2-5
CDR3aa: ASSKVEASGGWETQY

v_gene: TRBV5-8
j_gene: TRBJ2-7
CDR3aa: ASSLPTGTGGSYEQY

v_gene: TRBV7-3
j_gene: TRBJ2-1
CDR3aa: ASSSQPNEQF

v_gene: TRBV6-5
j_gene: TRBJ1-1
CDR3aa: ASSYGDRTEAF

v_gene: TRBV5-6
j_gene: TRBJ1-5
CDR3aa: ASSLRGQGDQPQH

v_gene: TRBV18
j_gene: TRBJ2-2
CDR3aa: ASSPGYSGELF

v_gene: TRBV30
j_gene: TRBJ2-1
CDR3aa: AFTSGSYNEQF

v_gene: TRBV2
j_gene: TRBJ1-3
CDR3aa: ASRVTEGTIY

v_gene: TRBV5-1
j_gene: TRBJ2-1
CDR3aa: ASSLGAGEAYNEQF

v_gene: TRBV9
j_gene: TRBJ1-2
CDR3aa: ASSPPDLGGYT

v_gene: TRBV29-1
j_gene: TRBJ2-2
CDR3aa: SAAGTTNTGELF

v_gene: TRBV29-1
j_gene: TRBJ2-4
CDR3aa: SVERGRGGIQY

v_gene: TRBV19
j_gene: TRBJ1-5
CDR3aa: ASTDRGNQPQH